The clone carrying this T cell receptor beta chain occurred once. The antigen remains unidentified. The entry originates in a study of post-analysis software for immune sequencing data. Study in general: Patients had relapsing-remitting, secondary progressive or progressive-relapsing multiple sclerosis; some lacked subtype. Study observations and caveats: Elevated frequency relative to controls characterized four or five TRBV segments in patients, TRBV5-6, TRBV5-1 and TRBV20-1 among them. Significantly decreased normalized Chao1 diversity was recorded for multiple sclerosis patients relative to controls. By F measure, strong co-clustering occurred among samples prepared in the same batch.

Per germline, CDR1 LGHNA and CDR2 YNFKEQ. Deletions cut 0 bases from V and 4 bases from J, with 22 bases between. This CDR3 spans 18 amino acids. Incorporated into the TCR beta cDNA libraries were unique molecular identifiers, which served to reduce PCR and sequencing biases. TCRdb re-called the PCR reads through MiXCR, storing one row per CDR3 protein. Among 350,000 to 500,000 distinct CDR3 sequences, 39% were seen once, and the ten largest hold 6% to 9%. The sequencing sample was made of blood. This sequence was found in a girl aged 2-15 years with multiple sclerosis. V gene TRBV4-2 combines with J gene TRBJ2-7; D assignment may be TRBD1 or TRBD2 (5 bases each). For the CDR3, the DNA is TGTGCCAGCAGCCAAGATGCTTCACCGTGGGACGGTCAATACGAGCAGTACTTC. Translation gives CASSQDASPWDGQYEQYF.